The text below deals with one TCR beta chain. Its antigen is not known. Germline V gives CDR1 KGHSH, CDR2 LQKENI. V was clipped by 3 bases and J by 0 bases; unmatched bases: 10. This CDR3 spans 17 amino acids. The study recruited healthy Caucasian donors from Russia who were aged about 6 to 95. The data originate from a study of blood T cells in healthy people across ages. PCR was performed a second time for 7 to 11 cycles using a sample-barcoded 5' primer and a J-beta primer mix. Using its own MiXCR run on the 5' RACE reads, TCRdb lists one record per CDR3 protein. The repertoire holds 2 million or so distinct CDR3 sequences, with 49% as singletons. Regarding the study as a whole: Naive CD4+ cell counts and diversity both ran higher in long-lived than in aged donors. Naive T cell percentage showed a strong correlation with TCR beta diversity.

The chain uses TRBV18 and TRBJ2-5; the match to TRBD1 covers 7 bases. The source material was blood. The TCR comes from a woman aged 40-49 years in good health. CDR3 sequence: CASSPRPGQPNQETQYF. The CDR3 nucleotides are TGTGCCAGCTCACCCCGACCGGGACAGCCGAACCAAGAGACCCAGTACTTC.